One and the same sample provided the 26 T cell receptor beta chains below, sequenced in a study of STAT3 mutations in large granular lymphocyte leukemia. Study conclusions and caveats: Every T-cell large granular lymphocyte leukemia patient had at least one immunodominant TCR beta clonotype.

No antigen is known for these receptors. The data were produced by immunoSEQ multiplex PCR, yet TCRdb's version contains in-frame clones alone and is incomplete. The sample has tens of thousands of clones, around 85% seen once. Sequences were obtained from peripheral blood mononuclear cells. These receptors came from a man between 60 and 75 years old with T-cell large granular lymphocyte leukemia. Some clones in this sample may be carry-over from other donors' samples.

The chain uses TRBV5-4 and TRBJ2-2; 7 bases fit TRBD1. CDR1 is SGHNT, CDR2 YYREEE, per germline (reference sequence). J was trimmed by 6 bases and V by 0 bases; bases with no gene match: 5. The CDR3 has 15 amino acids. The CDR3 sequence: CASSLGQGYAGELFF. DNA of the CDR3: TGTGCCAGCAGCTTGGGACAGGGTTACGCCGGGGAGCTGTTTTTT.

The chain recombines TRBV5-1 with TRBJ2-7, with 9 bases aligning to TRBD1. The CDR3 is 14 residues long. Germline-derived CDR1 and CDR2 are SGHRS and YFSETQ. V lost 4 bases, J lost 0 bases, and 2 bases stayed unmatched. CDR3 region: CASSRTGDSYEQYF. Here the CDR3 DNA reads TGCGCCAGCAGCCGGACAGGGGACTCCTACGAGCAGTACTTC.

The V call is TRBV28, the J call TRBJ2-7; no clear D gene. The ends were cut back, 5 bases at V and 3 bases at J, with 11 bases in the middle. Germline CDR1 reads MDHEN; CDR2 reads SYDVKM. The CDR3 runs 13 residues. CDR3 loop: CASSDPRDYEQYF. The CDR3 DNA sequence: TGTGCCAGCAGTGATCCCAGAGACTACGAGCAGTACTTC.

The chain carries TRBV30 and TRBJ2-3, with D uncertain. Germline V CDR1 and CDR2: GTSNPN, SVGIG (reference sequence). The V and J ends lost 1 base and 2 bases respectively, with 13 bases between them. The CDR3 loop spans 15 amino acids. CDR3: CAWSASETYTDTQYF. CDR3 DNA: TGTGCCTGGAGTGCCTCGGAGACTTACACAGATACGCAGTATTTT.

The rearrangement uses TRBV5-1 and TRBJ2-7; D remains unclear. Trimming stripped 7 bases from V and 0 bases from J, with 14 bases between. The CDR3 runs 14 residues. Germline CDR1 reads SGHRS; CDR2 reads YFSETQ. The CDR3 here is CASSTRTDSYEQYF. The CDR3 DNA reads TGCGCCAGCTCTACCCGGACCGACTCCTACGAGCAGTACTTC.

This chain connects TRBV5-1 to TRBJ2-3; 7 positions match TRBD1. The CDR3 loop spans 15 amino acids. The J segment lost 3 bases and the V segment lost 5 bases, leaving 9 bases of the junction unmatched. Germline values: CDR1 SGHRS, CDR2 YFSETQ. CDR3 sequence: CASSPDRERTDTQYF. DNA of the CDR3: TGCGCCAGCAGTCCCGACAGGGAGAGGACAGATACGCAGTATTTT.

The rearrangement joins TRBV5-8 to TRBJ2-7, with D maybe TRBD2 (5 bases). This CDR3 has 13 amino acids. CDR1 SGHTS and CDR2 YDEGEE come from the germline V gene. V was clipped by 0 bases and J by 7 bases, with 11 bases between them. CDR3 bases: TGTGCCAGCAGCTTGGTGAGCCGCGGGGAGCAGTACTTC. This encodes CASSLVSRGEQYF.

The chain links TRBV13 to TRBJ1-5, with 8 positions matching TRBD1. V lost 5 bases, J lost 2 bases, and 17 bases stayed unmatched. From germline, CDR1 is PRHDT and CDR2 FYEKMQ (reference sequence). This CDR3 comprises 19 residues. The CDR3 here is CASSTPGTGPLRGNQPQHF. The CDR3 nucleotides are TGTGCCAGCAGCACACCCGGGACAGGTCCTCTTAGGGGCAATCAGCCCCAGCATTTT. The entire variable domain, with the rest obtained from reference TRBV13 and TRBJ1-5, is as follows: AAGVIQSPRHLIKEKRETATLKCYPIPRHDTVYWYQQGPGQDPQFLISFYEKMQSDKGSIPDRFSAQQFSDYHSELNMSSLELGDSALYFCASSTPGTGPLRGNQPQHFGDGTRLSIL.

CDR3 nucleotide sequence: TGTGCCAGCAAGAATGGGGACCGTGAAGCTTTCTTT. Amino acid sequence: CASKNGDREAFF. The chain combines TRBV6-5 with TRBJ1-1; D may be TRBD1 (5 bases). Trimming stripped 7 bases from V and 7 bases from J, with 13 bases between. The germline CDR1 and CDR2 sequences are MNHEY and SVGAGI. The CDR3 has 12 amino acids.

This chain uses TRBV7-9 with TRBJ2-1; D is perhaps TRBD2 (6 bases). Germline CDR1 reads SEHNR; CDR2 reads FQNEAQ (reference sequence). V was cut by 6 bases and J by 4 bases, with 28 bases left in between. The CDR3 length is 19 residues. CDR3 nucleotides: TGTGCCAGCAGTACCCTTACCGGCGAGGGCGGGACTTCTTACAATGAGCAGTTCTTC. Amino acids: CASSTLTGEGGTSYNEQFF.

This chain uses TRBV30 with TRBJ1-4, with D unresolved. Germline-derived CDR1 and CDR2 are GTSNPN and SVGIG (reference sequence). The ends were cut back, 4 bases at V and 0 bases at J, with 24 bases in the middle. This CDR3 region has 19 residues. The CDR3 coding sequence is TGTGCCTGGACCTTCTCCTGGACGGCTTTGGGTCCAACTAATGAAAAACTGTTTTTT. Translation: CAWTFSWTALGPTNEKLFF.

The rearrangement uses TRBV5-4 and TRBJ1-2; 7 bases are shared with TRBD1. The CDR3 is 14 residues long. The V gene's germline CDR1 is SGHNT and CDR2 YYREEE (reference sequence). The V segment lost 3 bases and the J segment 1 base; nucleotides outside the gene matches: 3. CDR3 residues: CASSSQGSNYGYTF. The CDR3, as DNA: TGTGCCAGCAGCTCACAGGGGAGTAACTATGGCTACACCTTC.

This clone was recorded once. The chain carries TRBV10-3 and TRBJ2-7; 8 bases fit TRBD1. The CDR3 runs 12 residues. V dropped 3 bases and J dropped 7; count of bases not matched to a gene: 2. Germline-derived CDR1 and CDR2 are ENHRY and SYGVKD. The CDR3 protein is CAISDGQGEQYF. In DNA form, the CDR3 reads TGTGCCATCAGTGATGGACAGGGAGAGCAGTACTTC.

This CDR3 reads CASSLSGTSSNEQFF. DNA of the CDR3: TGCGCCAGCAGCTTGTCCGGGACTAGCTCCAATGAGCAGTTCTTC. The chain is built from TRBV5-1 and TRBJ2-1; 9 nucleotides line up with TRBD2. J gave up 6 bases and V 1 base, and 5 bases lay outside the gene matches. CDR1 is SGHRS, CDR2 YFSETQ, per germline. CDR3 length: 15 residues.

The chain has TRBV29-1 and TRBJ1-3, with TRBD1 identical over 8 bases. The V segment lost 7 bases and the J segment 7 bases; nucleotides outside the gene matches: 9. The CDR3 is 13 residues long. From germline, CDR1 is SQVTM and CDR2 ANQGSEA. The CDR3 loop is CSARGQARNTIYF. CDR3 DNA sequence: TGCAGCGCCAGGGGGCAGGCTCGGAACACCATATATTTT.

In DNA, the CDR3 is TGTGCCAGCAGCCTCGGGACTAGCGGAATCTACGAGCAGTACTTC. Its translation is CASSLGTSGIYEQYF. V is TRBV9 and J is TRBJ2-7; 11 positions agree with TRBD2. The length of the CDR3 is 15 residues. Germline V gives CDR1 SGDLS, CDR2 YYNGEE. Unmatched junction bases numbered 6, after V lost 4 bases and J lost 3 bases.

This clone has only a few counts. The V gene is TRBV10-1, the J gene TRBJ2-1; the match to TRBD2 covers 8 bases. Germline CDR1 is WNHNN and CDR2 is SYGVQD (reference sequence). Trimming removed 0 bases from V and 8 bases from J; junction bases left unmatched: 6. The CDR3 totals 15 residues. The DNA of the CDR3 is TGCGCCAGCAGTGAGTCGACGGGAGGGCTGGATGAGCAGTTCTTC. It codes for CASSESTGGLDEQFF.

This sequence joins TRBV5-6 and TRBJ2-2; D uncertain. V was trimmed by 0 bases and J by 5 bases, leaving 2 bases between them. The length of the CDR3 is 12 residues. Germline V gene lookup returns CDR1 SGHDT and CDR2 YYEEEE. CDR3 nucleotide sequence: TGTGCCAGCAGCTTGGCGACCGGGGAGCTGTTTTTT. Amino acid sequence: CASSLATGELFF.

DNA of the CDR3: TGTGCCAGCACTTCGACCGGGGAACGGATTGAAGCTTTCTTT. It translates to CASTSTGERIEAFF. The rearrangement uses TRBV27 and TRBJ1-1, with D hard to call. Trimming took off 7 bases at V and 7 bases at J, with 19 bases between the two ends. Germline assignment: CDR1 MNHEY and CDR2 SMNVEV (reference sequence). The CDR3 has 14 amino acids.

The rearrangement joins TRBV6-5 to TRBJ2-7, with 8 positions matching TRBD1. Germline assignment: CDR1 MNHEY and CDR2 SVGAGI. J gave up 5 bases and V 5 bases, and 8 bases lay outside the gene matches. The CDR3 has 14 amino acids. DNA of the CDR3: TGTGCCAGCAGTCTTCGACAGGGGTTCCACGAGCAGTACTTC. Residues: CASSLRQGFHEQYF.

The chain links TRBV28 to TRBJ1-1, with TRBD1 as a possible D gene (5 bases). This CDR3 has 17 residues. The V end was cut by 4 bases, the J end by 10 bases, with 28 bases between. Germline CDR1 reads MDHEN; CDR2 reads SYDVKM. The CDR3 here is CASSSLWDASEYEGAFF. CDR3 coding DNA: TGTGCCAGCAGTTCCCTCTGGGACGCGTCCGAATACGAAGGAGCTTTCTTT.

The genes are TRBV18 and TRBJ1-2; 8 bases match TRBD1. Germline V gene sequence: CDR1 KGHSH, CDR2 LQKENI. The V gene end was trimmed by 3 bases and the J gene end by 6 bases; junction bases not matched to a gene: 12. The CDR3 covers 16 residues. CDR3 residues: CASSPPITWTGNGYTF. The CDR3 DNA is TGTGCCAGCTCACCTCCTATCACTTGGACAGGGAATGGCTACACCTTC.

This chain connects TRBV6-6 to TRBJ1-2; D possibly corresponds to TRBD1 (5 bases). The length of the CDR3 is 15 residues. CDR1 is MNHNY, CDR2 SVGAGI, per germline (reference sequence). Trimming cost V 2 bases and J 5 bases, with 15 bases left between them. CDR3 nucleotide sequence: TGTGCCAGCAGTTACCCGACAGAAACAGATTATGGCTACACCTTC. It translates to CASSYPTETDYGYTF.

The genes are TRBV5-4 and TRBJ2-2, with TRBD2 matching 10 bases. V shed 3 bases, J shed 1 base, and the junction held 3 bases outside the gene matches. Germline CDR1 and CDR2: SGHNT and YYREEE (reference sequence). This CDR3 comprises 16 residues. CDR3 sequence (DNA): TGTGCCAGCAGCTCCTGGACTAGCGGGAACACCGGGGAGCTGTTTTTT. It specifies CASSSWTSGNTGELFF.

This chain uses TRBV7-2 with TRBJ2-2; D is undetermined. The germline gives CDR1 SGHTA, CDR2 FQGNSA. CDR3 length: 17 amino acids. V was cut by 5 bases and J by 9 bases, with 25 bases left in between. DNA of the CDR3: TGTGCCAGCAGCATCACGGCCGCTTCGGGTGCCGTCCGGGAGCTGTTTTTT. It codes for CASSITAASGAVRELFF.

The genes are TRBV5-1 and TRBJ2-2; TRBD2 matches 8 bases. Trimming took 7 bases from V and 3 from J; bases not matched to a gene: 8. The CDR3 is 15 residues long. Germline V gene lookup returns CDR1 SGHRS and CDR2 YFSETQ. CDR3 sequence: CASHPGTSDTGELFF. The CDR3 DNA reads TGCGCCAGCCACCCCGGGACTAGTGACACCGGGGAGCTGTTTTTT.